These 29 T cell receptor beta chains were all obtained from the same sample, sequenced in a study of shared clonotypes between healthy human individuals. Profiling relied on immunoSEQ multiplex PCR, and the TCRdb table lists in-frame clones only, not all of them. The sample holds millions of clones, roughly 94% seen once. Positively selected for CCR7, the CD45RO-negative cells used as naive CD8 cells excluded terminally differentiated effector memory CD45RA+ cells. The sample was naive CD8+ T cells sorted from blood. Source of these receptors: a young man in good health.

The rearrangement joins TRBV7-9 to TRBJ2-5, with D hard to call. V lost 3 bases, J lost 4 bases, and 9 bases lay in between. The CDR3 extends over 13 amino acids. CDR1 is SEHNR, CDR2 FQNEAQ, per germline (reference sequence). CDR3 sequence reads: CASSFKGPETQYF. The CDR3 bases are TGTGCCAGCAGCTTCAAGGGTCCAGAGACCCAGTACTTC.

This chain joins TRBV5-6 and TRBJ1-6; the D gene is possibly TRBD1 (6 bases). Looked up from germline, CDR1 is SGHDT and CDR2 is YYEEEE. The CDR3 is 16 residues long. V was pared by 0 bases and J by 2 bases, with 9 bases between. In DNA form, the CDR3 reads TGTGCCAGCAGCTTGGCCGGGACAACCTATAATTCACCCCTCCACTTT. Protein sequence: CASSLAGTTYNSPLHF. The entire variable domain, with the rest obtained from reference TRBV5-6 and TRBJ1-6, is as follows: DAGVTQSPTHLIKTRGQQVTLRCSPKSGHDTVSWYQQALGQGPQFIFQYYEEEERQRGNFPDRFSGHQFPNYSSELNVNALLLGDSALYLCASSLAGTTYNSPLHFGNGTRLTVT.

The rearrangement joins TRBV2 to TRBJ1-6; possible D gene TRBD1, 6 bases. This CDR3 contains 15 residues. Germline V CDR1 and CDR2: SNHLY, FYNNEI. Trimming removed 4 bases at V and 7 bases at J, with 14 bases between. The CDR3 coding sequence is TGTGCCAGCAGTGCGGGGCAGGGGAACAATTCACCCCTCCACTTT. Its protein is CASSAGQGNNSPLHF.

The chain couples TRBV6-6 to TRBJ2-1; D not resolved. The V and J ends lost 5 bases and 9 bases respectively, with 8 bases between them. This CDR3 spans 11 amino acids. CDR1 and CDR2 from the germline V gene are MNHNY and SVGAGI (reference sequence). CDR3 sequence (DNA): TGTGCCAGCAGTCCGCGGAGTGAGCAGTTCTTC. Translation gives CASSPRSEQFF.

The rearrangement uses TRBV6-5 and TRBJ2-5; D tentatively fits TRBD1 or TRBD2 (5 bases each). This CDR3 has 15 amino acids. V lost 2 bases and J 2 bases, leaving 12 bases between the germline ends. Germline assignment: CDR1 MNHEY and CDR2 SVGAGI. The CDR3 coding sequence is TGTGCCAGCAGTTACGCCTTTGGGGGTCAAGAGACCCAGTACTTC. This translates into CASSYAFGGQETQYF.

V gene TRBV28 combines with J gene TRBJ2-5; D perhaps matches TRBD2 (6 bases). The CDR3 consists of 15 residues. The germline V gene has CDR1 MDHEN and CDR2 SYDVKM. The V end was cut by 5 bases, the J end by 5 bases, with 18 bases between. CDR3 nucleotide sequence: TGTGCCAGCAGTACATCCCGGGAGCCCAGCGAGACCCAGTACTTC. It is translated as CASSTSREPSETQYF. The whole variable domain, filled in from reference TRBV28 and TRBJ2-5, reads DVKVTQSSRYLVKRTGEKVFLECVQDMDHENMFWYRQDPGLGLRLIYFSYDVKMKEKGDIPEGYSVSREKKERFSLILESASTNQTSMYLCASSTSREPSETQYFGPGTRLLVL.

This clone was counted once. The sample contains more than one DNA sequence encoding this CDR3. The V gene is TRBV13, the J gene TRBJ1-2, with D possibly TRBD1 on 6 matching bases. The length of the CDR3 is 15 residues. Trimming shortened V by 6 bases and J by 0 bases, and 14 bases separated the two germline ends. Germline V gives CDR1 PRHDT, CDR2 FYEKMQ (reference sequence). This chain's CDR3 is CASSLRDTANYGYTF. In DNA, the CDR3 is TGTGCCAGCAGTCTGAGGGACACAGCTAACTATGGCTACACCTTC.

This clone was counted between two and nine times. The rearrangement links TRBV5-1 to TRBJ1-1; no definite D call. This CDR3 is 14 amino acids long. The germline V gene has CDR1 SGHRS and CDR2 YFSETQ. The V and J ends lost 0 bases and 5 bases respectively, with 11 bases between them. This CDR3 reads CASSLENTLTEAFF. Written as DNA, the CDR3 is TGCGCCAGCAGCTTGGAGAACACCTTAACTGAAGCTTTCTTT.

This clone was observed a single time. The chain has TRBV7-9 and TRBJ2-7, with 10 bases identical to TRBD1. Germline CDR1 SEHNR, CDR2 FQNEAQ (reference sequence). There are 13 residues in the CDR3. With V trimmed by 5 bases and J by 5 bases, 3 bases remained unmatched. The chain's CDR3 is CASSGTGVNEQYF. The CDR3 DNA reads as TGTGCCAGCAGCGGGACAGGGGTAAACGAGCAGTACTTC.

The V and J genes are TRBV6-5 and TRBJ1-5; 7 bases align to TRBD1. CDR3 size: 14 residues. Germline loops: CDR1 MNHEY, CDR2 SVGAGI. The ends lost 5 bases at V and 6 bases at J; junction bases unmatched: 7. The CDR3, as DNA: TGTGCCAGCAGTCTCGTAACAGGGGTTCAGCCCCAGCATTTT. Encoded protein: CASSLVTGVQPQHF.

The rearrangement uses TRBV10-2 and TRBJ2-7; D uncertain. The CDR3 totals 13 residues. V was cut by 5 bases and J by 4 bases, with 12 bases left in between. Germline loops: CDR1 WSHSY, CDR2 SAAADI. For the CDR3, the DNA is TGCGCCAGCAGTCATCCCGGCAGTTACGAGCAGTACTTC. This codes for CASSHPGSYEQYF.

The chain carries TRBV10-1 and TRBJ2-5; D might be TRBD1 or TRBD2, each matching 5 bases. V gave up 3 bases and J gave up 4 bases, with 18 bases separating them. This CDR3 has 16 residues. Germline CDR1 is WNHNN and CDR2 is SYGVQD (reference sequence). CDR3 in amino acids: CASSDGTHTSGETQYF. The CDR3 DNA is TGCGCCAGCAGTGATGGGACGCACACCTCAGGAGAGACCCAGTACTTC.

Here the CDR3 DNA reads TGTGCAAGTCGCTTAGGTCTCGGGGGACGGTGCTGGGACTACGAGCAGTACTTC. Protein sequence: CASRLGLGGRCWDYEQYF. The chain uses TRBV12-2 and TRBJ2-7; the table's D call, TRBD2, was not checked against the DNA. TRBV12-2 is termed a pseudogene. There are 18 residues in the CDR3.

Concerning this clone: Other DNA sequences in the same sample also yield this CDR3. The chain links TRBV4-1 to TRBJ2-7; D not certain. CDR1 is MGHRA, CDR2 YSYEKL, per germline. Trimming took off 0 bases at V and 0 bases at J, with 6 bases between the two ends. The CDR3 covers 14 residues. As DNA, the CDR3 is TGCGCCAGCAGCCAAGAAACTGTCTCCTACGAGCAGTACTTC. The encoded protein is CASSQETVSYEQYF.

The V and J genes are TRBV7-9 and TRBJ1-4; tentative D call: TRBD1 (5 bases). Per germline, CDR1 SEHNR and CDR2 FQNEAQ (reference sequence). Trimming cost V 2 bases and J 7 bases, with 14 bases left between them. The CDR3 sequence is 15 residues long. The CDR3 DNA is TGTGCCAGCAGCTTAAGTGGGGCCGAGAGTGAAAAACTGTTTTTT. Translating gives CASSLSGAESEKLFF.

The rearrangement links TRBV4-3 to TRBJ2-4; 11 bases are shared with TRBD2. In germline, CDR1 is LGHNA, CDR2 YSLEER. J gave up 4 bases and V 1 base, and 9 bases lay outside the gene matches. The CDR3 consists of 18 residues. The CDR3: CASSQGVYTSGGKNIQYF. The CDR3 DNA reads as TGCGCCAGCAGCCAAGGGGTTTATACTAGCGGGGGAAAAAACATTCAGTACTTC.

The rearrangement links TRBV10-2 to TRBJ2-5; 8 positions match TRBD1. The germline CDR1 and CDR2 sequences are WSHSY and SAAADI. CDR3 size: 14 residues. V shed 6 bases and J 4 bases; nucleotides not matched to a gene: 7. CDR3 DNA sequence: TGCGCCAGCAGATCCGGGACAGGTGGAGAGACCCAGTACTTC. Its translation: CASRSGTGGETQYF.

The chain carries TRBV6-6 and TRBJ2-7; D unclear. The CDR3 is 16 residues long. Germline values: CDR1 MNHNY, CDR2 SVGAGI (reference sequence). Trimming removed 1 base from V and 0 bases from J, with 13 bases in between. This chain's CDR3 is CASSYLVTSDSYEQYF. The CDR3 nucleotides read TGTGCCAGCAGTTACTTGGTGACATCGGACTCCTACGAGCAGTACTTC.

The CDR3 loop is CASSLATDPNTEAFF. The CDR3 DNA is TGTGCCAGCAGCTTAGCAACAGACCCGAACACTGAAGCTTTCTTT. The rearrangement joins TRBV7-9 to TRBJ1-1; no firm D call. CDR1 is SEHNR, CDR2 FQNEAQ, per germline (reference sequence). V was shortened by 0 bases and J by 1 base, with 9 bases between the two germline ends. The CDR3 runs 15 residues.

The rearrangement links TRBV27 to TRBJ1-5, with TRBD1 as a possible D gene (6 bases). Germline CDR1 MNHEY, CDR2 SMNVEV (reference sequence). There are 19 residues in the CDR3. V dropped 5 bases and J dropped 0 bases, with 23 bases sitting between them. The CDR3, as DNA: TGTGCCAGCAGTCCCTCCTCCGCACAGGGCGCTTATAGCAATCAGCCCCAGCATTTT. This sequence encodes CASSPSSAQGAYSNQPQHF.

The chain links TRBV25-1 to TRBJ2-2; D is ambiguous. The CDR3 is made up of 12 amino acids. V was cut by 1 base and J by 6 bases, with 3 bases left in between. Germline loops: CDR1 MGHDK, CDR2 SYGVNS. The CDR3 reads CASSEWPGELFF. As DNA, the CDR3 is TGTGCCAGCAGTGAATGGCCCGGGGAGCTGTTTTTT.

The CDR3 sequence: CASQGLADEQYF. CDR3 nucleotide sequence: TGTGCCAGTCAAGGACTAGCAGACGAGCAGTACTTC. The rearrangement uses TRBV19 and TRBJ2-7; 8 nucleotides match TRBD2. CDR1 and CDR2 (germline): LNHDA, SQIVND (reference sequence). There are 12 residues in the CDR3. Trimming at V came to 8 bases and at J to 5 bases, leaving 5 bases not matched to a gene.

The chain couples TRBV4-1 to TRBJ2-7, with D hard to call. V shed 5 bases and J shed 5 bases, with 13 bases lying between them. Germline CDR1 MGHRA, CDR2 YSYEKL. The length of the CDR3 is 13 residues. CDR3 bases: TGCGCCAGCAGCTCTGACCCCTGGAACGAGCAGTACTTC. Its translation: CASSSDPWNEQYF.

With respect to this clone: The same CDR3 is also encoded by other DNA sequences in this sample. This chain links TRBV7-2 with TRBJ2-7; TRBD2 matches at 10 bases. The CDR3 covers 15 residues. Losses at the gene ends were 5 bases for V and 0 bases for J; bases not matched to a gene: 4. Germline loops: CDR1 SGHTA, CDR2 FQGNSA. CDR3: CASSPGLAASYEQYF. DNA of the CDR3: TGTGCCAGCAGCCCTGGACTAGCGGCCTCCTACGAGCAGTACTTC.

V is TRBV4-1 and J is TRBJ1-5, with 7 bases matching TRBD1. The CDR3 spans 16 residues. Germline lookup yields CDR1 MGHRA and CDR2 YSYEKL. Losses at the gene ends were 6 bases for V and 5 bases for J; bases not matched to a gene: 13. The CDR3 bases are TGCGCCAGCAGACACTCTACAGGGGATGACCATCAGCCCCAGCATTTT. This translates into CASRHSTGDDHQPQHF.

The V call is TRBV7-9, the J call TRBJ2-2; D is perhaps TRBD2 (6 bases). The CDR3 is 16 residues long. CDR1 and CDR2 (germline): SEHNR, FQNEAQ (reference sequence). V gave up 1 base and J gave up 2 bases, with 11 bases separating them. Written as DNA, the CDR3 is TGTGCCAGCAGCTTAGGTTCCGGGGGTAACACCGGGGAGCTGTTTTTT. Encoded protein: CASSLGSGGNTGELFF.

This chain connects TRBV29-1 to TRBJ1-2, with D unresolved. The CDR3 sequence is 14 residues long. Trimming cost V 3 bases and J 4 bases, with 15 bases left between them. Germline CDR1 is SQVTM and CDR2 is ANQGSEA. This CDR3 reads CSVERPGRSYGYTF. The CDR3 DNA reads TGCAGCGTTGAGCGACCCGGCAGGAGCTATGGCTACACCTTC.

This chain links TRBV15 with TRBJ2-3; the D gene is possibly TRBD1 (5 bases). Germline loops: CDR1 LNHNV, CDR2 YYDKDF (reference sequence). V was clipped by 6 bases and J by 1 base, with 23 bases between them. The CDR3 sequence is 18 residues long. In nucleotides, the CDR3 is TGTGCCACCAGTAGGGGCTTCCTGGACGGAGATCGCACAGATACGCAGTATTTT. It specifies CATSRGFLDGDRTDTQYF.

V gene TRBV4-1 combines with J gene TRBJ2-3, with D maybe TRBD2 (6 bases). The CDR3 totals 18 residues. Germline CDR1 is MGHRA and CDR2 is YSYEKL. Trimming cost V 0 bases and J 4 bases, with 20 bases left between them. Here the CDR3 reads CASSQEVVASEYSDTQYF. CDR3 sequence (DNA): TGCGCCAGCAGCCAAGAAGTGGTGGCTAGCGAGTACTCAGATACGCAGTATTTT.